Shown below are 5 T cell receptor beta chains from a single sample sequenced in a study of blood T cell repertoires in COVID-19. Assay used: immunoSEQ multiplex PCR; TCRdb lists only in-frame clones, some missing. The sample holds roughly 170,000 clones; around four fifths are singletons and the top ten take around 16%. The sample comprised PBMCs or T cells enriched from blood (not recorded which). Receptor source: a woman between 50 and 59 years old who had recovered from COVID-19.

CDR3 nucleotides: TGTGCCAGCAGTCAGGGACTTTTTAGCGATTCACCCCTCCACTTT. Amino acid sequence: CASSQGLFSDSPLHF. V and J are TRBV6-5 and TRBJ1-6; possibly TRBD1 for D (5 bases). Germline V gene data show CDR1 as MNHEY and CDR2 as SVGAGI. This CDR3 is built from 15 residues. Trimming cost V 5 bases and J 8 bases, with 16 bases left between them.

This clone was seen a few times. V is TRBV6-5 and J is TRBJ2-2; D gene uncertain. Germline loops: CDR1 MNHEY, CDR2 SVGAGI. Trimming pared 5 bases from V and 1 base from J, leaving 5 bases between. This CDR3 is built from 13 residues. Here the CDR3 reads CASSNRNTGELFF. Written as DNA, the CDR3 is TGTGCCAGCAGTAACAGGAACACCGGGGAGCTGTTTTTT.

This chain links TRBV7-8 with TRBJ2-1, with D possibly being TRBD1 (6 bases). CDR1 is SGHVS, CDR2 FQNEAQ, per germline. The V gene lost 0 bases and the J gene lost 6 bases, with 15 bases spanning the gap. The CDR3 runs to 16 residues. CDR3 amino acids: CASSLAGAGLVNEQFF. CDR3 coding DNA: TGTGCCAGCAGCTTAGCGGGGGCAGGTTTGGTCAATGAGCAGTTCTTC.

The chain employs TRBV7-2 and TRBJ2-1; TRBD2 agrees at 12 bases. Germline lookup yields CDR1 SGHTA and CDR2 FQGNSA. V was pared by 4 bases and J by 7 bases, with 8 bases of the junction left unmatched. This CDR3 comprises 16 residues. CDR3 protein: CASSSALAGGRNEQFF. The CDR3 region has the DNA TGTGCCAGCAGCTCCGCCCTAGCGGGAGGGCGTAATGAGCAGTTCTTC.

As DNA, the CDR3 is TGTGCCAGCAGCCCACAGGGTGGCGCGGGGGACGAGCAGTACTTC. Translation: CASSPQGGAGDEQYF. The chain combines TRBV13 with TRBJ2-7; perhaps TRBD2 as D (7 bases). The germline V gene has CDR1 PRHDT and CDR2 FYEKMQ (reference sequence). Trimming left V 5 bases short and J 5 bases short, with 19 bases between. This CDR3 has 15 residues.